This T cell receptor (beta chain) was recorded in a study of blood T cell repertoires in COVID-19. This clone was found a few times. An end of the junction differs from the germline gene, which may be a read error. Clones were read by immunoSEQ multiplex PCR, and TCRdb kept only the in-frame ones, dropping some. The sample has around 240,000 clones, 75% to 85% seen once. The CDR3 length is 12 residues. Germline CDR1 and CDR2: MNHNS and SASEGT. The specimen sequenced was peripheral blood. The chain is built from TRBV6-1 and TRBJ2-1, with 7 bases matching TRBD2. This TCR was sampled from a woman in her forties or fifties with acute or convalescent COVID-19. This CDR3 is CASSERRTRVLF. The CDR3 DNA sequence: TGTGCCAGCAGTGAAAGGAGGACTAGGGTCCTCTTC.